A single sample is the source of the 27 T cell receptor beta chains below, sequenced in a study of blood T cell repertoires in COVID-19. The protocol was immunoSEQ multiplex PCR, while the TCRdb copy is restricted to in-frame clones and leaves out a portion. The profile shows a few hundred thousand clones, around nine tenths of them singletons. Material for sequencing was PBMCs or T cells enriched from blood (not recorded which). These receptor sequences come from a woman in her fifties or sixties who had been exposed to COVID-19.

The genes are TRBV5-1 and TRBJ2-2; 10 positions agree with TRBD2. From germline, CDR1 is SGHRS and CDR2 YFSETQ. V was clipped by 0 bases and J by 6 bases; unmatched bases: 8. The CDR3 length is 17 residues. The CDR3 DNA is TGCGCCAGCAGCTTGGAAGCGTCTAGCGGGGGTTCCGGGGAGCTGTTTTTT. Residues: CASSLEASSGGSGELFF.

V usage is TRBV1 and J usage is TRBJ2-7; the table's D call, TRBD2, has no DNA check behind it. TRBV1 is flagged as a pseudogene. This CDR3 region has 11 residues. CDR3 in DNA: TGCACCAGCGACCGGGTTTACGAGCAGTACTTC. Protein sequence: CTSDRVYEQYF.

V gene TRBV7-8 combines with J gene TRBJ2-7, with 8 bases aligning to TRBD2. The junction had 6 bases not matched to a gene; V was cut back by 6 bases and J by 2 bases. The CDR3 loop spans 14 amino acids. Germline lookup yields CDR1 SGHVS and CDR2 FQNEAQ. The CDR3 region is CASRIAGGAYEQYF. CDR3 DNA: TGTGCCAGCAGGATCGCCGGGGGGGCCTACGAGCAGTACTTC. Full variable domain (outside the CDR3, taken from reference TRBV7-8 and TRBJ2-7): GAGVSQSPRYKVAKRGQDVALRCDPISGHVSLFWYQQALGQGPEFLTYFQNEAQLDKSGLPSDRFFAERPEGSVSTLKIQRTQQEDSAVYLCASRIAGGAYEQYFGPGTRLTVT.

The CDR3 is CASSQDRWLGGYTF. CDR3 bases: TGTGCCAGCAGCCAGGACAGGTGGTTAGGTGGCTACACCTTC. The genes are TRBV3-1 (or the pseudogene TRBV3-2) and TRBJ1-2; the match to TRBD1 covers 7 bases. V lost 3 bases and J lost 7; bases outside the gene matches: 8. The CDR3 has 14 residues. CDR1 and CDR2 (germline): LGHDT, YNNKEL (reference sequence).

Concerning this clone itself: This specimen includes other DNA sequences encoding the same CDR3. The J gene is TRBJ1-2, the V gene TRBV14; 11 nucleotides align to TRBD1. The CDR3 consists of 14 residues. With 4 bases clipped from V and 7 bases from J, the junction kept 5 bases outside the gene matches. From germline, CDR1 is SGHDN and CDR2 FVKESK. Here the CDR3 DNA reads TGTGCCAGCAGCCCGGACAGGGGGCTAGGTGGCTACACCTTC. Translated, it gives CASSPDRGLGGYTF.

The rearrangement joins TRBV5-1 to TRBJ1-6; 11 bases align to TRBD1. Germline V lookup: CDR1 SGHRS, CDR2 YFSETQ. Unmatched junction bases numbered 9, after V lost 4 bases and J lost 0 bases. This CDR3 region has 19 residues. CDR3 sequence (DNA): TGCGCCAGCAGCCCTCGGACAGGGGGCCTCAACTCCTATAATTCACCCCTCCACTTT. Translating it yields CASSPRTGGLNSYNSPLHF.

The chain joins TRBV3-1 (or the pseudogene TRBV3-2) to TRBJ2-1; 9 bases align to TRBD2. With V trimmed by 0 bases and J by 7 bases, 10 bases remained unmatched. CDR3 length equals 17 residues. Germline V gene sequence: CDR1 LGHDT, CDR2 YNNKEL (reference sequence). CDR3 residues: CASSQDFSGGRRNEQFF. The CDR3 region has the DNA TGTGCCAGCAGCCAAGATTTTAGCGGGGGACGGCGGAATGAGCAGTTCTTC.

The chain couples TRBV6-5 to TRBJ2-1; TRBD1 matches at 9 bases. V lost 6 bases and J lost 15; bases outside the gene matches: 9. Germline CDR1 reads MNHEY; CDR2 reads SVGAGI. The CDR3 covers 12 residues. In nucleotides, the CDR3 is TGTGCCAGCAGAAAACCGGGACAGGGTATGTTCTTC. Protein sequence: CASRKPGQGMFF.

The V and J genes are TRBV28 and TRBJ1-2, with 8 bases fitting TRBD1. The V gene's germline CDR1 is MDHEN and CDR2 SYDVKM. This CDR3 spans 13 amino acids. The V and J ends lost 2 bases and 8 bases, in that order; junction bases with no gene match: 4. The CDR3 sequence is CASSLQGARGYTF. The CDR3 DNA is TGTGCCAGCAGTTTACAGGGGGCGCGAGGCTACACCTTC.

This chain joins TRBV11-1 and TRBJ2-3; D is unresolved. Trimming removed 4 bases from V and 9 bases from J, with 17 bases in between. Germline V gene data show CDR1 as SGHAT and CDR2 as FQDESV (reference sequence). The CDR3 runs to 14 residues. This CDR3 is CASSWAGTHMTQYF. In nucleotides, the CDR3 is TGTGCCAGCAGCTGGGCAGGAACGCACATGACGCAGTATTTT.

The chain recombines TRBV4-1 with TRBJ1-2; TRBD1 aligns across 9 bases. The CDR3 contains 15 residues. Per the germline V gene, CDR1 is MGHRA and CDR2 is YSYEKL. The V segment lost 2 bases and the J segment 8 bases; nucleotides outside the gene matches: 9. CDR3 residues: CASSQSHRGPDGYTF. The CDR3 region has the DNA TGCGCCAGCAGCCAATCTCACAGGGGGCCGGACGGCTACACCTTC.

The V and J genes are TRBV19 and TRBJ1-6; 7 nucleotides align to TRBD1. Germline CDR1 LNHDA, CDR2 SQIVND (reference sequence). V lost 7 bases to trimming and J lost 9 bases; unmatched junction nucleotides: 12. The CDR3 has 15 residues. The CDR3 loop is CASTDRQGSGSPLHF. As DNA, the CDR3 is TGTGCCAGTACCGATCGACAGGGATCAGGTTCACCCCTCCACTTT.

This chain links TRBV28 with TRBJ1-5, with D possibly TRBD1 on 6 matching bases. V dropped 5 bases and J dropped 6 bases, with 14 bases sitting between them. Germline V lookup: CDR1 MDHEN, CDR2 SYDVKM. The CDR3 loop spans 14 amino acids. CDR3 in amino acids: CASSGQGPTQPQHF. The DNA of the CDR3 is TGTGCCAGCAGTGGGCAGGGGCCCACTCAGCCCCAGCATTTT. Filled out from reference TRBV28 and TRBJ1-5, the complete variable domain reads DVKVTQSSRYLVKRTGEKVFLECVQDMDHENMFWYRQDPGLGLRLIYFSYDVKMKEKGDIPEGYSVSREKKERFSLILESASTNQTSMYLCASSGQGPTQPQHFGDGTRLSIL.

The CDR3 coding sequence is TGTGCCAGCTCACCACCTGGGACAGGTTACAATCAGCCCCAGCATTTT. Protein sequence: CASSPPGTGYNQPQHF. The rearrangement joins TRBV18 to TRBJ1-5, with 8 positions matching TRBD1. This CDR3 contains 16 residues. Per germline, CDR1 KGHSH and CDR2 LQKENI. The V segment lost 0 bases and the J segment 3 bases; nucleotides outside the gene matches: 4.

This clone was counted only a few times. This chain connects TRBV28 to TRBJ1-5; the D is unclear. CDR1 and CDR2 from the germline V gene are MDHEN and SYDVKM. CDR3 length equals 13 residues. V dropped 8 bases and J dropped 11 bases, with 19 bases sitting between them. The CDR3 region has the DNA TGTGCCAGCCTTAAAAGCCCCTTCCAGGCCCAGCATTTT. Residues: CASLKSPFQAQHF.

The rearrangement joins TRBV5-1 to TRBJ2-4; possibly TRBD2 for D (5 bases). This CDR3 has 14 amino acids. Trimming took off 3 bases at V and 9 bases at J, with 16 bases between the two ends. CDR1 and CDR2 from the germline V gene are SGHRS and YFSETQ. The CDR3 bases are TGCGCCAGCAGCTCCGGAGACTATTCGACCATTCAGTACTTC. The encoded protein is CASSSGDYSTIQYF.

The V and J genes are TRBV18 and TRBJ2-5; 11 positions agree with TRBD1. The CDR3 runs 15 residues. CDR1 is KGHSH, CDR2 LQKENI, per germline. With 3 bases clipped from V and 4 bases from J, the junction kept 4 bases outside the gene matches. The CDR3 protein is CASSPPGQGVETQYF. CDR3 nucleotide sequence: TGTGCCAGCTCACCGCCGGGACAGGGGGTAGAGACCCAGTACTTC.

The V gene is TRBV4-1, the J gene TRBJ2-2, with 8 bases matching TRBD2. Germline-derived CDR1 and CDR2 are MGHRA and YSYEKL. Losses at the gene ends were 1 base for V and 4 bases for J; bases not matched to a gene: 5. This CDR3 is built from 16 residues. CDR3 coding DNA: TGCGCCAGCAGCCAAGTTCCAGCGGGGGTCACCGGGGAGCTGTTTTTT. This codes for CASSQVPAGVTGELFF.

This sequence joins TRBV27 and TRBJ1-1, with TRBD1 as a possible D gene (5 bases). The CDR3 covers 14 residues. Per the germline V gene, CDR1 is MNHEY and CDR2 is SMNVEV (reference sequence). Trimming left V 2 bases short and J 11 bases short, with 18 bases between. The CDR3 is CASSLLPPGVRAFF. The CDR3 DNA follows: TGTGCCAGCAGTTTACTACCCCCGGGGGTGCGGGCTTTCTTT.

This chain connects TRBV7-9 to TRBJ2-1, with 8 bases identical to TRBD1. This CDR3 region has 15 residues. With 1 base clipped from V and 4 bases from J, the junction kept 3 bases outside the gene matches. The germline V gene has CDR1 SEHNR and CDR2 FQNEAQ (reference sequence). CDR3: CASSLEGQDYNEQFF. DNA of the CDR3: TGTGCCAGCAGCTTAGAGGGACAGGATTACAATGAGCAGTTCTTC.

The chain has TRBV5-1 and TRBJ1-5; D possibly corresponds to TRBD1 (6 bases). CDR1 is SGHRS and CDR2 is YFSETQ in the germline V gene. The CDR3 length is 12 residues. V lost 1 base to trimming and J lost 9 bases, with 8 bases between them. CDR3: CASSLTGMPQHF. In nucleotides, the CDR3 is TGCGCCAGCAGCTTGACAGGGATGCCCCAGCATTTT.

Here the CDR3 DNA reads TGTGCCAGCAGCCAAGAGACAGAGCAAATACCCCTCCACTTT. Translated: CASSQETEQIPLHF. The chain is built from TRBV3-1 (or the pseudogene TRBV3-2) and TRBJ1-6; D perhaps matches TRBD1 (5 bases). CDR3 length: 14 amino acids. Deletions cut 0 bases from V and 12 bases from J, with 12 bases between. Germline CDR1 is LGHDT and CDR2 is YNNKEL (reference sequence).

CDR3 nucleotide sequence: TGTGCCAGCAGCATCAGACAGGGCGAGGGCACAGATACGCAGTATTTT. Translating it yields CASSIRQGEGTDTQYF. The chain recombines TRBV7-9 with TRBJ2-3; 7 nucleotides agree with TRBD1. This CDR3 comprises 16 residues. Unmatched junction bases numbered 9, after V lost 5 bases and J lost 1 base. Per the germline V gene, CDR1 is SEHNR and CDR2 is FQNEAQ (reference sequence).

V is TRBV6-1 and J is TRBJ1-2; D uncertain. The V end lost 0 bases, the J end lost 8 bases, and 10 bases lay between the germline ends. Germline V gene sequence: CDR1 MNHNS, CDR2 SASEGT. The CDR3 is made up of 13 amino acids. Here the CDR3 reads CASSEAFRRGYTF. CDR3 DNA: TGTGCCAGCAGTGAAGCCTTCCGTCGGGGCTACACCTTC.

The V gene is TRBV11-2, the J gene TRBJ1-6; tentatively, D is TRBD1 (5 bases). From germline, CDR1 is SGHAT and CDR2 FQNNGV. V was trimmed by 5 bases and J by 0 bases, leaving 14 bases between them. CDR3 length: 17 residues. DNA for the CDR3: TGTGCCAGCAGCCACGCGGGGGGGATCTCCTATAATTCACCCCTCCACTTT. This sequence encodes CASSHAGGISYNSPLHF.

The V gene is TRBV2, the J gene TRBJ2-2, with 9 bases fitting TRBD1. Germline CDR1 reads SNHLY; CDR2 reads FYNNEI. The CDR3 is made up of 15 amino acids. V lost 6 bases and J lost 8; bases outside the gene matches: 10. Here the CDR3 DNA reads TGTGCCAGCAGCGGACAGGGGAGTAGGTCGGGGGAGCTGTTTTTT. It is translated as CASSGQGSRSGELFF.

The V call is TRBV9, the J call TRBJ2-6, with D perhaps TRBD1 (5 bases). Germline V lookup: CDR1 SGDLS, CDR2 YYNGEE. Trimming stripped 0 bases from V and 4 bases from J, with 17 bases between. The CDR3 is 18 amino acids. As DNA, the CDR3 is TGTGCCAGCAGCGTAGCTGTAGGTGCAGGGTACGGGGCCAACGTCCTGACTTTC. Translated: CASSVAVGAGYGANVLTF.